This entry lists 3 T cell receptor beta chains sequenced from one sample in a study of T cell responses to AZD1222 COVID-19 vaccine. Libraries were prepared by immunoSEQ multiplex PCR; TCRdb keeps only in-frame clonotypes and omits some of them. This table has 100,000 to 120,000 clones, roughly 87% appearing once. This material consisted of peripheral blood, taken on day 0 of AZD1222 vaccination. The origin of the receptors is an adult in good health.

The chain combines TRBV5-1 with TRBJ1-1, with a weak D call TRBD1 (5 bases). The CDR3 is 17 residues long. Germline-derived CDR1 and CDR2 are SGHRS and YFSETQ. Trimming left V 0 bases short and J 0 bases short, with 15 bases between. Here the CDR3 reads CASSLAVQELMNTEAFF. DNA for the CDR3: TGCGCCAGCAGCTTGGCCGTACAGGAATTAATGAACACTGAAGCTTTCTTT.

The rearrangement joins TRBV5-4 to TRBJ1-2; TRBD1 is a possible D gene (6 bases). The CDR3 consists of 13 residues. Germline V lookup: CDR1 SGHNT, CDR2 YYREEE (reference sequence). V was trimmed by 2 bases and J by 2 bases, leaving 7 bases between them. The chain's CDR3 is CASSFQGNYGYTF. The CDR3 coding sequence is TGTGCCAGCAGCTTCCAGGGGAACTATGGCTACACCTTC.

This clone was counted between two and nine times. The chain uses TRBV7-3 and TRBJ2-3; TRBD2 is a possible D gene (6 bases). V gave up 5 bases and J gave up 1 base, with 10 bases separating them. The CDR3 totals 14 residues. CDR1 is SGHTA and CDR2 is FQGTGA in the germline V gene. The CDR3 sequence is CASSTLAGTDTQYF. The CDR3, as DNA: TGTGCCAGCAGCACCTTAGCGGGCACAGATACGCAGTATTTT.